The T cell receptor (beta chain) under discussion was sequenced for a study of blood T cell repertoires in COVID-19. Study-wide background: The United States, Italy and Spain provided the acute and convalescent COVID-19 samples. Sources were T cells, B-cell-depleted T cells, or PBMCs; the material itself was cDNA or gDNA.

Study processing details: Using reference gene primer amplification, nucleated cell counts were estimated. Produced via immunoSEQ multiplex PCR; TCRdb's table is partial and in-frame only. V and J calls and clone size are copied from that table; D and trimming were computed from the DNA. The table has some 120,000 clones, about 89% seen once. This clone was seen a handful of times. Trimming took off 6 bases at V and 0 bases at J, with 13 bases between the two ends. Germline V CDR1 and CDR2: MRHNA, SNTAGT. This CDR3 comprises 15 residues. The receptor's source is a human donor with acute or convalescent COVID-19. The donor label of this sample is uncertain. Sequencing input: peripheral blood. The rearrangement links TRBV6-4 to TRBJ2-3; no definite D call. The CDR3 DNA reads as TGTGCCAGCAGCCTTTACCCAACTAGCACAGATACGCAGTATTTT. This codes for CASSLYPTSTDTQYF.